A selection of T cell receptor beta chains follows, all from one sample in a study of T cells in localized non-small cell lung cancer. Using immunoSEQ multiplex PCR, the repertoire was profiled, and TCRdb retains in-frame clones only, with some absent. The data contain approximately 24,000 clones, approximately 90% of them seen just once; the ten biggest clones take up roughly 4%. The starting material was peripheral blood, obtained before any cancer treatment. The origin of the receptors is a female donor aged 60 or older with stage II squamous cell lung carcinoma. Each CDR3 is given without its conserved first and last residue.

j_gene	v_gene	CDR3aa
TRBJ1-6	TRBV19	ASSRGGSPLH
TRBJ1-2	TRBV5-1	ASSFWGSNGYT
TRBJ1-4	TRBV2	ASRGDRGSEKLF
TRBJ2-3	TRBV10-3	AIRTGVTDTQY
TRBJ2-3	TRBV7-2	ASSLSTDTQY
TRBJ2-3	TRBV30	AWSPTQGLTDTQY
TRBJ2-2	TRBV25-1	ASSELVARNFGELF
TRBJ2-3	TRBV11-3	ASSLDGATDTQY
TRBJ2-5	TRBV4-3	ASSQGAGKQETQY
TRBJ1-2	TRBV4-1	ASSQEPLFTPYGYT
TRBJ2-7	TRBV5-1	ASSLERRRGTGAPYEQY
TRBJ2-4	TRBV18	ASSASGENIQY
TRBJ2-1	TRBV30	AWTPVVAGGEQF
TRBJ2-2	TRBV7-6	ASSLLVAGELF
TRBJ1-6	TRBV6-5	ASSYSGTGGYPLH
TRBJ2-1	TRBV6-6	ASSYPTGRQF
TRBJ2-1	TRBV10-3	AISGTRGSYNEQF
TRBJ1-4	TRBV6-5	ASRAAGGGNEKLF
TRBJ2-5	TRBV5-1	ASSTAAGETQY
TRBJ2-7	TRBV28	ASSPGQSYEQY
TRBJ2-7	TRBV10-3	AITNIGTSGSYEQY
TRBJ2-7	TRBV15	ATSFPGRVRYDEQY
TRBJ2-7	TRBV29-1	SVEDPRWGSYEQY
TRBJ1-1	TRBV10-2	ASSELNSGLLNTEAF
TRBJ2-1	TRBV5-4	ASSLVSNEQF
TRBJ1-5	TRBV28	ASSFGGGLWQPQH
TRBJ1-3	TRBV7-6	ATSRSGGGSGNTIY
TRBJ2-7	TRBV6-6	ASSYRPHSDEQY
TRBJ2-5	TRBV11-2	ASSPDGLPEETQY
TRBJ2-5	TRBV19	ASSDPQGSGKTQY
TRBJ1-4	TRBV18	ASSPSGTGIAKLF
TRBJ1-3	TRBV6-5	ASSPGTVGNTIY
TRBJ1-6	TRBV2	ASQRQGPSPLH
TRBJ2-7	TRBV7-2	ASSLADSGEQY
TRBJ1-1	TRBV6-5	ASTQTGQNTEAF
TRBJ2-5	TRBV9	ASSVRGETQY
TRBJ2-7	TRBV7-3	ASSLGTGREQY
TRBJ2-1	TRBV11-2	ASSSSRDRVQSSYNEQF
TRBJ1-4	TRBV19	ASSYQVDEKLF